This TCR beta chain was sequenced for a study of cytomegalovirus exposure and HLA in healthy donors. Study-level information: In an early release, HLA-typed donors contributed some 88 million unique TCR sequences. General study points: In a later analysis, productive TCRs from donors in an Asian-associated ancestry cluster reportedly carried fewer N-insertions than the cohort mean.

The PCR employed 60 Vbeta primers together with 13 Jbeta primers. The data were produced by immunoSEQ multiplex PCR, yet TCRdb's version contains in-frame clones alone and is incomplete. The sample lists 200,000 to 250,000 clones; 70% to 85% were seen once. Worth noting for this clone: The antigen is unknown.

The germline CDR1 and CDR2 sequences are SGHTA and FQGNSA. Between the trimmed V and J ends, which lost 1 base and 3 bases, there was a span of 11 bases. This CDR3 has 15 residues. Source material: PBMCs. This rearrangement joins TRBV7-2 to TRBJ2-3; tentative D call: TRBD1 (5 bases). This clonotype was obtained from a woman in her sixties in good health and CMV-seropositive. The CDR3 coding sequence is TGTGCCAGCAGCTTAGTCGCCAGGACAACAGATACGCAGTATTTT. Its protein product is CASSLVARTTDTQYF.